This TCR beta chain was captured by sequencing in a study of blood T cell repertoires in COVID-19. Sequenced by immunoSEQ multiplex PCR; TCRdb stores in-frame clones only, minus some. This table holds over 120,000 clones, around nine tenths found once. The germline CDR1 and CDR2 sequences are SGHVS and FQNEAQ. The ends lost 3 bases at V and 2 bases at J; junction bases unmatched: 8. The CDR3 sequence is 17 residues long. The clonotype originates from a woman aged 50 to 60 with active or convalescent COVID-19. The source material was peripheral blood. The chain joins TRBV7-8 to TRBJ1-1, with 11 bases identical to TRBD1. The CDR3 DNA sequence: TGTGCCAGCAGCTTTGAGAGGACAGGGGGCGGAAACACTGAAGCTTTCTTT. It yields the protein CASSFERTGGGNTEAFF.